One T cell receptor (beta chain) is described in this entry. The antigen is not known. These data originate in a study of identical twins. Study observations and caveats: Among beta out-of-frame sequences, excess sharing between twins appeared weaker. Twin-shared out-of-frame alpha sequences showed excess low generation probability.

The germline CDR1 and CDR2 sequences are LNHDA and SQIVND (reference sequence). The CDR3 runs to 14 residues. V gave up 5 bases and J gave up 7 bases, with 17 bases separating them. Unique molecular identifiers were present on cDNA, and template switching added a universal primer site. MiXCR, applied by TCRdb to the 5' RACE reads, yields one record per CDR3 protein. The table shows approximately 600,000 distinct CDR3 sequences, with 9.5% to 10% occurring only once. This same sample was also taken into another study, of yellow fever vaccine responses in identical twins. This second study says: Twins reportedly showed a vaccine T cell response that seemed partly convergent and partly personalized.

Sequences were obtained from PBMCs. This chain uses TRBV19 with TRBJ1-2, with no clear D. The receptor was derived from a woman aged 18-29 years in good health. The CDR3 DNA follows: TGTGCCAGTAGTTCCTCCGCAGTGGTTTCTGGCTACACCTTC. It specifies CASSSSAVVSGYTF.